Included here is one TCR beta chain sequence, with context. The antigen is undetermined. An equimolar mix of two oligonucleotides served as the beta constant-region primer for TRBC1 and TRBC2. The ligated cDNA underwent four PCR rounds using SP2 and nested alpha and beta constant-region primers. An oligonucleotide with the SP2 primer and a 12-nucleotide UMI was ligated to the cDNA 3' end. TCRdb ran MiXCR on the UMI-ligation and nested PCR reads and lists one entry per CDR3 protein. This sample has under 150,000 distinct CDR3 sequences, with roughly a fifth found just once. Germline CDR1 SGHRS, CDR2 YFSETQ. Trimming removed 2 bases from V and 7 bases from J, with 12 bases in between. CDR3 length: 13 amino acids. These data originate in a study of naive and memory T cell subsets. General observations from the study: Especially in CD8 cells, naive repertoires contained a few larger clonotypes, possibly CD45RA-re-expressing memory cells.

The chain combines TRBV5-1 with TRBJ1-1, with D possibly TRBD1 on 5 matching bases. What was sequenced was naive CD8+ T cells from blood. This receptor was taken from a human donor in good health. DNA of the CDR3: TGCGCCAGCAGCTTTGGGGACGCGGTTGAAGCTTTCTTT. Translation: CASSFGDAVEAFF.